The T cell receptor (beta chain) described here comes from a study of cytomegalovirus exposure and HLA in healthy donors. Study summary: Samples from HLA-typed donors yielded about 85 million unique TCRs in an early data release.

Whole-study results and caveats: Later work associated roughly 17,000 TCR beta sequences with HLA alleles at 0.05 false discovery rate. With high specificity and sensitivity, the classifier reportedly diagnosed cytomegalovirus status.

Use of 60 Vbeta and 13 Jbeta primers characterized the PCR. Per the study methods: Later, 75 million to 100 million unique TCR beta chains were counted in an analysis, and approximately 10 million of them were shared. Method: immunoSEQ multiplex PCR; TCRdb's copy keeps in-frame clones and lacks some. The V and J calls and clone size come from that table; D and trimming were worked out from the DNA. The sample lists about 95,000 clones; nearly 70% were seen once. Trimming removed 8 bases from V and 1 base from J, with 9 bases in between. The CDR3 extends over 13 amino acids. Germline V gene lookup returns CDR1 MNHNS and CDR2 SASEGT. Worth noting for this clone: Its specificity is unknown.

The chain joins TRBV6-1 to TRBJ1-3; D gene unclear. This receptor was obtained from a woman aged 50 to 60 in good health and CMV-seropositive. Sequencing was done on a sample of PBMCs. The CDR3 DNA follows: TGTGCCAGCCGCCAGGTTTCTGGAAACACCATATATTTT. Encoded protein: CASRQVSGNTIYF.